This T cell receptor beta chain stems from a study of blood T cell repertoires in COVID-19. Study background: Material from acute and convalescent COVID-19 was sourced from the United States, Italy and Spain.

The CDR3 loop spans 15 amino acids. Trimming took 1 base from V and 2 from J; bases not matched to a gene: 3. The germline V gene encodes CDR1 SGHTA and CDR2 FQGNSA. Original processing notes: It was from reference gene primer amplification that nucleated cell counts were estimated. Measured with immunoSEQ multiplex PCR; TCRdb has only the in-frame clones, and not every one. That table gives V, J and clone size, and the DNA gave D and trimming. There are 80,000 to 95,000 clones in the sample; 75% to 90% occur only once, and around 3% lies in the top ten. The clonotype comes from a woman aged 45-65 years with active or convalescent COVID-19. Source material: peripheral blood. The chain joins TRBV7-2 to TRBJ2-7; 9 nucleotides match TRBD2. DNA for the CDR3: TGTGCCAGCAGCTTAGAAGCGGGGGGTCCCTACGAGCAGTACTTC. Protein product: CASSLEAGGPYEQYF. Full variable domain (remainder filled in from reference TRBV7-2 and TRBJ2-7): GAGVSQSPSNKVTEKGKDVELRCDPISGHTALYWYRQSLGQGLEFLIYFQGNSAPDKSGLPSDRFSAERTGGSVSTLTIQRTQQEDSAVYLCASSLEAGGPYEQYFGPGTRLTVT.